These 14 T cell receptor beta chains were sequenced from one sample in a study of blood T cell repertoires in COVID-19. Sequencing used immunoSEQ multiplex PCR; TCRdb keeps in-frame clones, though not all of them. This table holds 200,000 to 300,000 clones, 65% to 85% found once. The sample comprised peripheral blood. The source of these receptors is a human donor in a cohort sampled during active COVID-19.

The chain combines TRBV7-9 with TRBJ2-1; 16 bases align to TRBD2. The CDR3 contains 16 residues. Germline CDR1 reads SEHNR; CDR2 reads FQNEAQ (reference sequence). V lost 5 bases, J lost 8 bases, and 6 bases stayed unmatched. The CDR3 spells CASSPAGLAGGHEQFF. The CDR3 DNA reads TGTGCCAGCAGCCCCGCGGGACTAGCGGGGGGGCATGAGCAGTTCTTC.

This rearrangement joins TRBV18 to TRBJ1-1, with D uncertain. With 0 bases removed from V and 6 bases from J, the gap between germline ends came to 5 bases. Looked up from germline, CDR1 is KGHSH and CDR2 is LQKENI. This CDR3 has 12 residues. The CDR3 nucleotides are TGTGCCAGCTCACCACCGGAGTCTGAAGCTTTCTTT. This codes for CASSPPESEAFF.

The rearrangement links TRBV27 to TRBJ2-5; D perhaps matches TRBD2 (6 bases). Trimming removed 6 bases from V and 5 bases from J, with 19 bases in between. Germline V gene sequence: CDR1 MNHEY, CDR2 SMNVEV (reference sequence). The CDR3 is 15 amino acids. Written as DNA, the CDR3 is TGTGCCAGCAGGAACAAGGCGGGACGCGGGGAGACCCAGTACTTC. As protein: CASRNKAGRGETQYF.

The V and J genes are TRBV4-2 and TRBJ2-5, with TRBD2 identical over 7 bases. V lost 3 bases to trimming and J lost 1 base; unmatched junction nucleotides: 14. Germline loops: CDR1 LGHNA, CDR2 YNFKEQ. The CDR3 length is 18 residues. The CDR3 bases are TGTGCCAGCAGCCATCCCCATTTGGGCGGGAGAGGCCAAGAGACCCAGTACTTC. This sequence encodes CASSHPHLGGRGQETQYF.

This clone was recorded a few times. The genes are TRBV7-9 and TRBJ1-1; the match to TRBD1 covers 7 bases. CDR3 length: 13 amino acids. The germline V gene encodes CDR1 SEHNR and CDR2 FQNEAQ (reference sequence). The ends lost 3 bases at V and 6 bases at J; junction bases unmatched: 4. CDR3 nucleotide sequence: TGTGCCAGCAGCTTTCGCAGGGGGGCTGAAGCTTTCTTT. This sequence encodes CASSFRRGAEAFF.

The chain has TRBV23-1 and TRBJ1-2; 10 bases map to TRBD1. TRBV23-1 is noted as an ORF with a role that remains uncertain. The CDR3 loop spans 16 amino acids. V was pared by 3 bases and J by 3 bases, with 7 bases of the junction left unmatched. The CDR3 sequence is CASSHLDRGRDYGYTF. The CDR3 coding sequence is TGCGCCAGCAGTCACCTCGACAGGGGGCGAGACTATGGCTACACCTTC.

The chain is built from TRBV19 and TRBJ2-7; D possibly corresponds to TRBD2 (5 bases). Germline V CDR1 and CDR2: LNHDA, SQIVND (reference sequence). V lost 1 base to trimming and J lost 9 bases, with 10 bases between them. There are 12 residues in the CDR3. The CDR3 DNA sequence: TGTGCCAGTAGTATAGCGGGGAAGGGGCAGTACTTC. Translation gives CASSIAGKGQYF.

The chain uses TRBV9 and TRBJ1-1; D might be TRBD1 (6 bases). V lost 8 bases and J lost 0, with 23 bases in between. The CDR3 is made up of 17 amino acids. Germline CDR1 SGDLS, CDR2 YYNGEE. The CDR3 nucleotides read TGTGCCAGTAAGTTTCGAGGGAACAGGGATTTGAACACTGAAGCTTTCTTT. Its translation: CASKFRGNRDLNTEAFF. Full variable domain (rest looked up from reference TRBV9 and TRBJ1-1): DSGVTQTPKHLITATGQRVTLRCSPRSGDLSVYWYQQSLDQGLQFLIQYYNGEERAKGNILERFSAQQFPDLHSELNLSSLELGDSALYFCASKFRGNRDLNTEAFFGQGTRLTVV.

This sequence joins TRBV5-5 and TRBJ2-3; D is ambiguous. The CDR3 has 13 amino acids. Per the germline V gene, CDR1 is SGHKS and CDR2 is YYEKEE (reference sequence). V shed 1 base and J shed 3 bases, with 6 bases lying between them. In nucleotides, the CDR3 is TGTGCCAGCAGCTTGCGGCGGACAGATACGCAGTATTTT. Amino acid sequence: CASSLRRTDTQYF.

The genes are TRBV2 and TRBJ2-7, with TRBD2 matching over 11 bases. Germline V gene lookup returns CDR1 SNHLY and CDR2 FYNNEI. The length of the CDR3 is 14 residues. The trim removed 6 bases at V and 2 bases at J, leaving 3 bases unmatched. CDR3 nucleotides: TGTGCCAGCAGGGCGGGACTAGCGGCCTACGAGCAGTACTTC. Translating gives CASRAGLAAYEQYF.

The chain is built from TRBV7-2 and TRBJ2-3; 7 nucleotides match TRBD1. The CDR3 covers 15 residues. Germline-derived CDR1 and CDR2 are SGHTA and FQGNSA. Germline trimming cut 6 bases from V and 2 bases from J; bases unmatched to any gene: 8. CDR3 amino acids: CASSPGQQFTDTQYF. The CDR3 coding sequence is TGTGCCAGCAGTCCGGGACAGCAGTTCACAGATACGCAGTATTTT.

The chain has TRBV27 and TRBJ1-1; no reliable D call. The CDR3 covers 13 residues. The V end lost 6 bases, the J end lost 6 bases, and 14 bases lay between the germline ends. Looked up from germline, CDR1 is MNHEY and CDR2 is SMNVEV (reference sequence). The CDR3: CASSRFGEAEAFF. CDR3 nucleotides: TGTGCCAGCAGCAGGTTCGGGGAGGCTGAAGCTTTCTTT.

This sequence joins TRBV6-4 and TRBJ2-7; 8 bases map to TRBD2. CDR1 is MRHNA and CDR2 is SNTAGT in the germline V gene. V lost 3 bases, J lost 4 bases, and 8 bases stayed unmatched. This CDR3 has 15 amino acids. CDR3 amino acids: CASSEMGGGQYEQYF. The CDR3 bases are TGTGCCAGCAGTGAGATGGGCGGGGGGCAATACGAGCAGTACTTC.

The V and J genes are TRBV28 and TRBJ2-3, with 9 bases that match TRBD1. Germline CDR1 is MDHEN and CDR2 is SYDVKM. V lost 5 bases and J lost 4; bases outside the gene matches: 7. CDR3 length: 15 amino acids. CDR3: CASSTGTGRADTQYF. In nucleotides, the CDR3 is TGTGCCAGCAGTACCGGGACAGGGAGGGCAGATACGCAGTATTTT.